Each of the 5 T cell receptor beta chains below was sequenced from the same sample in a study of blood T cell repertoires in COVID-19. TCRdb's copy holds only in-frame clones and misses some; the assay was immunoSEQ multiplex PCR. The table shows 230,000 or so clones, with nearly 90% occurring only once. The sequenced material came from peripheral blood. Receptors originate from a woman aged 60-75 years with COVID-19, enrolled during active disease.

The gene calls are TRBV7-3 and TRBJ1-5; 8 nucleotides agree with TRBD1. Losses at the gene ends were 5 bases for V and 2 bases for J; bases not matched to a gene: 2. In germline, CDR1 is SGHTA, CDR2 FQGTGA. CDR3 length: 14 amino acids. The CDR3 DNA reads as TGTGCCAGCAGCCAGACAGGGGGCAATCAGCCCCAGCATTTT. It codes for CASSQTGGNQPQHF.

CDR3 protein: CASSQGLYRNQPQHF. The CDR3 coding sequence is TGCGCCAGCAGCCAAGGTCTGTACAGGAATCAGCCCCAGCATTTT. This chain joins TRBV4-3 and TRBJ1-5, with D tentatively TRBD1 (5 bases). This CDR3 has 15 amino acids. V dropped 1 base and J dropped 4 bases, with 11 bases sitting between them. Germline values: CDR1 LGHNA, CDR2 YSLEER.

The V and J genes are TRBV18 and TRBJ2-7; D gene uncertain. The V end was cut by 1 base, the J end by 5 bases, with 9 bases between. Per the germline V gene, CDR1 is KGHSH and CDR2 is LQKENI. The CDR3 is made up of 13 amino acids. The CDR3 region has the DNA TGTGCCAGCTCACCACGCAAAGAGGACGAGCAGTACTTC. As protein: CASSPRKEDEQYF.

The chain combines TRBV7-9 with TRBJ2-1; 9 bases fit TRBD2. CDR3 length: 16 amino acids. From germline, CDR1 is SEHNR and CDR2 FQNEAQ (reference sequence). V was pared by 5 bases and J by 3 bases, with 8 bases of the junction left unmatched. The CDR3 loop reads CASSPTTSGNYNEQFF. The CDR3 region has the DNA TGTGCCAGCAGCCCGACGACTAGCGGAAACTACAATGAGCAGTTCTTC.

The CDR3 spells CASSLAGGPTEAFF. In DNA form, the CDR3 reads TGTGCCAGCAGCTTAGCAGGGGGGCCCACTGAAGCTTTCTTT. The rearrangement links TRBV11-2 to TRBJ1-1; 7 positions agree with TRBD1. CDR1 SGHAT and CDR2 FQNNGV come from the germline V gene. The CDR3 totals 14 residues. J was trimmed by 4 bases and V by 1 base; bases with no gene match: 3.